Below, 27 T cell receptor beta chains from the same sample are listed, as sequenced in a study of blood T cell repertoires in COVID-19. Clones were sequenced by immunoSEQ multiplex PCR, and TCRdb holds only the in-frame ones, with some missing. The table lists 150,000 or so clones, 81% of them singletons. The sample was peripheral blood. These TCRs come from a human donor with acute or convalescent COVID-19. The donor label of this sample is uncertain.

The chain combines TRBV18 with TRBJ1-1, with D unclear. The CDR3 spans 16 residues. The V gene lost 6 bases and the J gene lost 3 bases, with 20 bases spanning the gap. Germline CDR1 KGHSH, CDR2 LQKENI. The CDR3 here is CASSPYTTGRDTEAFF. In DNA, the CDR3 is TGTGCCAGCTCCCCCTACACCACCGGGCGGGACACTGAAGCTTTCTTT.

The gene calls are TRBV19 and TRBJ2-3, with 14 nucleotides matching TRBD2. The CDR3 loop spans 16 amino acids. Per the germline V gene, CDR1 is LNHDA and CDR2 is SQIVND (reference sequence). J was trimmed by 6 bases and V by 6 bases; bases with no gene match: 8. CDR3 loop: CASRGLAGGLLDTQYF. The CDR3 bases are TGTGCCAGTAGAGGACTAGCGGGGGGATTATTGGATACGCAGTATTTT. Supplemented by reference TRBV19 and TRBJ2-3, the full variable domain reads DGGITQSPKYLFRKEGQNVTLSCEQNLNHDAMYWYRQDPGQGLRLIYYSQIVNDFQKGDIAEGYSVSREKKESFPLTVTSAQKNPTAFYLCASRGLAGGLLDTQYFGPGTRLTVL.

This clone has just a few counts. The gene calls are TRBV7-8 and TRBJ1-2, with D tentatively TRBD1 (5 bases). The CDR3 has 16 residues. Trimming took off 1 base at V and 4 bases at J, with 16 bases between the two ends. Germline loops: CDR1 SGHVS, CDR2 FQNEAQ. This chain's CDR3 is CASSLGSQGFFYGYTF. The CDR3 bases are TGTGCCAGCAGCTTAGGTAGCCAGGGATTCTTCTATGGCTACACCTTC.

There are a few counts of this clone. The chain employs TRBV5-6 and TRBJ2-2; D is unclear. This CDR3 spans 14 amino acids. The germline gives CDR1 SGHDT, CDR2 YYEEEE. Trimming cost V 1 base and J 6 bases, with 10 bases left between them. The DNA for the CDR3 is TGTGCCAGCAGCTTGTGGGCCAAGGCCGGGGAGCTGTTTTTT. Translating gives CASSLWAKAGELFF. The complete variable domain, with remaining parts taken from reference TRBV5-6 and TRBJ2-2, reads DAGVTQSPTHLIKTRGQQVTLRCSPKSGHDTVSWYQQALGQGPQFIFQYYEEEERQRGNFPDRFSGHQFPNYSSELNVNALLLGDSALYLCASSLWAKAGELFFGEGSRLTVL.

The V and J genes are TRBV7-8 and TRBJ2-5, with a tentative D call TRBD2 (5 bases). The CDR3 consists of 15 residues. The V gene's germline CDR1 is SGHVS and CDR2 FQNEAQ. The V gene lost 0 bases and the J gene lost 5 bases, with 13 bases spanning the gap. This CDR3 is CASSLAEAGSETQYF. The CDR3 DNA sequence: TGTGCCAGCAGCTTAGCGGAGGCAGGATCTGAGACCCAGTACTTC.

This sequence joins TRBV7-6 and TRBJ2-7; 9 bases fit TRBD1. The CDR3 covers 14 residues. Germline CDR1 SGHVS, CDR2 FNYEAQ. Trimming removed 3 bases from V and 2 bases from J; junction bases left unmatched: 2. In DNA form, the CDR3 reads TGTGCCAGCAGCTTGGGACAGGGAACCTACGAGCAGTACTTC. It yields the protein CASSLGQGTYEQYF.

The chain is built from TRBV24-1 and TRBJ2-7; D remains ambiguous. CDR3 length: 13 residues. CDR1 KGHDR and CDR2 SFDVKD come from the germline V gene. V was clipped by 0 bases and J by 6 bases, with 8 bases between them. The CDR3 DNA is TGTGCCACCAGTGATTTGCGAGGTCCCGAGCAGTACTTC. Translating it yields CATSDLRGPEQYF.

This clone appeared a single time. The J gene is TRBJ1-1, the V gene TRBV28, with TRBD1 matching over 9 bases. CDR1 is MDHEN, CDR2 SYDVKM, per germline. This CDR3 is built from 15 residues. Germline trimming cut 4 bases from V and 5 bases from J; bases unmatched to any gene: 8. The CDR3 DNA sequence: TGTGCCAGCAGTTCAACGGGACAGGGTAAAACTGAAGCTTTCTTT. It yields the protein CASSSTGQGKTEAFF.

The chain links TRBV5-8 to TRBJ2-5; TRBD2 is a possible D gene (7 bases). V was trimmed by 4 bases and J by 5 bases, leaving 21 bases between them. The CDR3 runs to 16 residues. Germline V gene sequence: CDR1 SGHTS, CDR2 YDEGEE. DNA for the CDR3: TGTGCCAGCAGCCCGGGGGGCTTACAGGGTTACGAGACCCAGTACTTC. This sequence encodes CASSPGGLQGYETQYF. The entire variable domain, with the rest obtained from reference TRBV5-8 and TRBJ2-5, is as follows: EAGVTQSPTHLIKTRGQQATLRCSPISGHTSVYWYQQALGLGLQFLLWYDEGEERNRGNFPPRFSGRQFPNYSSELNVNALELEDSALYLCASSPGGLQGYETQYFGPGTRLLVL.

The V gene is TRBV11-3, the J gene TRBJ2-2; no clear D gene. Germline lookup yields CDR1 SGHNT and CDR2 YENEEA. V was trimmed by 4 bases and J by 7 bases, leaving 10 bases between them. The CDR3 contains 13 residues. The CDR3 reads CASSSPPGGELFF. The CDR3 coding sequence is TGTGCCAGCAGCTCCCCCCCGGGCGGGGAGCTGTTTTTT.

The V and J genes are TRBV2 and TRBJ2-3, with 10 bases matching TRBD2. The germline gives CDR1 SNHLY, CDR2 FYNNEI. The junction had 5 bases not matched to a gene; V was cut back by 7 bases and J by 4 bases. The CDR3 length is 14 residues. CDR3 in DNA: TGTGCCAGCAAACGGCTAGCGGGGGCAGATACGCAGTATTTT. Amino acids: CASKRLAGADTQYF.

V is TRBV15 and J is TRBJ1-6; no clear D gene. CDR1 and CDR2 from the germline V gene are LNHNV and YYDKDF (reference sequence). This CDR3 region has 14 residues. The V and J ends lost 4 bases and 2 bases respectively, with 6 bases between them. The chain's CDR3 is CATSTGAYNSPLHF. The CDR3 DNA follows: TGTGCCACCAGCACCGGAGCCTATAATTCACCCCTCCACTTT.

The rearrangement links TRBV29-1 to TRBJ1-2, with D perhaps matching TRBD1 (5 bases). This CDR3 region has 13 residues. Germline V gene data show CDR1 as SQVTM and CDR2 as ANQGSEA. Trimming took off 0 bases at V and 6 bases at J, with 11 bases between the two ends. This CDR3 reads CSVEDQRTNGYTF. The CDR3 DNA is TGCAGCGTTGAAGATCAAAGGACAAATGGCTACACCTTC.

J is TRBJ2-2 and V is TRBV18; the match to TRBD2 covers 7 bases. CDR3 length: 16 amino acids. After removal of 2 bases from V and 0 bases from J, the junction contained 3 bases not matched to a gene. In germline, CDR1 is KGHSH, CDR2 LQKENI. CDR3 in amino acids: CASSPKRGANTGELFF. The CDR3 DNA follows: TGTGCCAGCTCACCAAAACGGGGGGCGAACACCGGGGAGCTGTTTTTT.

This chain's CDR3 is CASSSGGRYNQPQHF. The CDR3, as DNA: TGTGCCAGCAGCTCCGGGGGACGGTACAATCAGCCCCAGCATTTT. V gene TRBV7-8 combines with J gene TRBJ1-5, with D maybe TRBD1 (5 bases). This CDR3 has 15 residues. Per germline, CDR1 SGHVS and CDR2 FQNEAQ. V dropped 4 bases and J dropped 3 bases, with 13 bases sitting between them.

This chain connects TRBV11-2 to TRBJ1-1; tentatively, D is TRBD1 (5 bases). Germline loops: CDR1 SGHAT, CDR2 FQNNGV. CDR3 length equals 14 residues. V was trimmed by 5 bases and J by 0 bases, leaving 10 bases between them. In nucleotides, the CDR3 is TGTGCCAGCAGCACAGGACCGATGAACACTGAAGCTTTCTTT. This encodes CASSTGPMNTEAFF.

J is TRBJ2-2 and V is TRBV5-1, with D possibly matching TRBD2 (7 bases). This CDR3 is 16 amino acids long. Looked up from germline, CDR1 is SGHRS and CDR2 is YFSETQ. With 4 bases removed from V and 1 base from J, the gap between germline ends came to 14 bases. CDR3 loop: CASSLTGGQNTGELFF. The CDR3 region has the DNA TGCGCCAGCAGCCTCACGGGGGGCCAGAACACCGGGGAGCTGTTTTTT.

The gene calls are TRBV30 and TRBJ2-5, with D possibly TRBD1 on 6 matching bases. The CDR3 totals 16 residues. Germline CDR1 reads GTSNPN; CDR2 reads SVGIG (reference sequence). Trimming shortened V by 7 bases and J by 1 base, and 22 bases separated the two germline ends. CDR3 protein: CAFGETDSIFQETQYF. Here the CDR3 DNA reads TGTGCCTTTGGGGAGACGGACAGTATTTTCCAAGAGACCCAGTACTTC.

The chain combines TRBV23-1 with TRBJ1-2, with 11 bases fitting TRBD1. TRBV23-1 is given ORF status, its function remaining uncertain. The CDR3 has 19 residues. V lost 4 bases to trimming and J lost 0 bases; unmatched junction nucleotides: 13. CDR3 sequence: CASSPTIRDRGGANYGYTF. The DNA for the CDR3 is TGCGCCAGCAGTCCTACTATCCGGGACAGGGGGGGAGCTAACTATGGCTACACCTTC.

This clone came up once. The genes are TRBV30 and TRBJ1-2; D is unclear. Trimming removed 3 bases at V and 4 bases at J, with 6 bases between. The length of the CDR3 is 11 residues. CDR1 is GTSNPN, CDR2 SVGIG, per germline (reference sequence). CDR3 region: CAWREFYGYTF. In nucleotides, the CDR3 is TGTGCCTGGAGAGAGTTCTATGGCTACACCTTC.

The rearrangement uses TRBV2 and TRBJ2-1; TRBD2 aligns across 9 bases. Trimming took 6 bases from V and 3 from J; bases not matched to a gene: 6. Per the germline V gene, CDR1 is SNHLY and CDR2 is FYNNEI. This CDR3 comprises 15 residues. The CDR3, as DNA: TGTGCCAGCAGCAAAAGGCGGGGGGGCTACAATGAGCAGTTCTTC. It encodes CASSKRRGGYNEQFF.

The DNA of the CDR3 is TGTGCCAGCAGTCCCGACAGGGCAAGTCAGCCCCAGCATTTT. Translation gives CASSPDRASQPQHF. J is TRBJ1-5 and V is TRBV27, with 7 nucleotides matching TRBD1. The length of the CDR3 is 14 residues. Trimming cost V 5 bases and J 6 bases; bases outside gene matches: 7. The germline V gene encodes CDR1 MNHEY and CDR2 SMNVEV (reference sequence).

The chain links TRBV30 to TRBJ2-5; possibly TRBD1 for D (6 bases). Germline V gene sequence: CDR1 GTSNPN, CDR2 SVGIG (reference sequence). Trimming shortened V by 0 bases and J by 4 bases, and 9 bases separated the two germline ends. The CDR3 covers 13 residues. CDR3: CAWSVGGTETQYF. In DNA, the CDR3 is TGTGCCTGGAGTGTAGGGGGAACAGAGACCCAGTACTTC.

The CDR3: CASSVDPDRGLQQFF. The CDR3 DNA is TGTGCCAGCAGCGTTGACCCCGACAGGGGGCTCCAGCAGTTCTTC. V usage is TRBV9 and J usage is TRBJ2-1, with 10 bases matching TRBD1. CDR1 is SGDLS and CDR2 is YYNGEE in the germline V gene. J lost 11 bases, V lost 2 bases, and 10 bases had no gene match. The CDR3 is 15 residues long.

J is TRBJ1-2 and V is TRBV5-4; D may be TRBD1 (6 bases). Per the germline V gene, CDR1 is SGHNT and CDR2 is YYREEE (reference sequence). V was trimmed by 4 bases and J by 0 bases, leaving 10 bases between them. The CDR3 has 14 amino acids. The CDR3 is CASSPQGANYGYTF. The CDR3 region has the DNA TGTGCCAGCAGCCCACAGGGAGCTAACTATGGCTACACCTTC.

This clone was picked up many times. The chain has TRBV10-2 and TRBJ1-6; no clear D. CDR1 is WSHSY and CDR2 is SAAADI in the germline V gene. V was cut by 0 bases and J by 9 bases, with 12 bases left in between. This CDR3 is built from 15 residues. DNA of the CDR3: TGCGCCAGCAGTGAGTCACTAACGGTTCGTTCACCCCTCCACTTT. Protein: CASSESLTVRSPLHF.

The sample holds one count of this clone. The V call is TRBV6-4, the J call TRBJ1-2, with D unclear. V lost 10 bases and J lost 0, with 15 bases in between. This CDR3 spans 14 amino acids. Germline assignment: CDR1 MRHNA and CDR2 SNTAGT. CDR3 nucleotides: TGTGCCACCCCATGGGGAGCTACTAACTATGGCTACACCTTC. Protein sequence: CATPWGATNYGYTF.